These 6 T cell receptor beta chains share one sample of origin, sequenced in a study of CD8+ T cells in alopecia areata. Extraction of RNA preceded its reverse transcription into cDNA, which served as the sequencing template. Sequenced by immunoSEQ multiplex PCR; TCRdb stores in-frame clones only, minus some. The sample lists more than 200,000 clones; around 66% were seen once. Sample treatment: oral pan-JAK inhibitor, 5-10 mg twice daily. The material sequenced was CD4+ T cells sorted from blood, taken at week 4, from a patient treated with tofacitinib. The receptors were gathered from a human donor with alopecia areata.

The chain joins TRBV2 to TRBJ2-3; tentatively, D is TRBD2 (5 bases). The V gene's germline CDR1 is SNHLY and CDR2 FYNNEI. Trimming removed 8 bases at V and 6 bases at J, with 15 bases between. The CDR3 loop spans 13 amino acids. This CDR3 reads CASRGSSADTQYF. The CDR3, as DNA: TGTGCCAGCCGAGGGTCAAGTGCTGATACGCAGTATTTT.

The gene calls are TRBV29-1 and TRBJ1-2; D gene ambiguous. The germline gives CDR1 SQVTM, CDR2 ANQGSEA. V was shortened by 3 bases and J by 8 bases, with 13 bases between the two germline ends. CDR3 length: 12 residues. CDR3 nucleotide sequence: TGCAGCGTTGATCAGTTCTCCCGGGGCTACACCTTC. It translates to CSVDQFSRGYTF.

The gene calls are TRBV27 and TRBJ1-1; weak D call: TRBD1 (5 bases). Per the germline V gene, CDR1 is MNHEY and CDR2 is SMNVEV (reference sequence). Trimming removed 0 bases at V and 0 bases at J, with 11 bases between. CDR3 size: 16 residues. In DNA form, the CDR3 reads TGTGCCAGCAGTTTATCCGGGGGACTCCTGAACACTGAAGCTTTCTTT. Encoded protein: CASSLSGGLLNTEAFF.

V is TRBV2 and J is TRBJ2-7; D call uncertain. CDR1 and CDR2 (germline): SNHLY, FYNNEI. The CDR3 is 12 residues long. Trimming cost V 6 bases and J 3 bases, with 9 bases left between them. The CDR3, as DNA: TGTGCCAGCAGCACCACAGTCTACGAGCAGTACTTC. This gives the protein CASSTTVYEQYF.

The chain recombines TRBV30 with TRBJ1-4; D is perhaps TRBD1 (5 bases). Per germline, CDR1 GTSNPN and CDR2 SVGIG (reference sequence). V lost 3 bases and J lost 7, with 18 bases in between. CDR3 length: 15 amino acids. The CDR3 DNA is TGTGCCTGGAGCAGCAGGGAGTCGTTTGGTGAAAAACTGTTTTTT. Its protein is CAWSSRESFGEKLFF.

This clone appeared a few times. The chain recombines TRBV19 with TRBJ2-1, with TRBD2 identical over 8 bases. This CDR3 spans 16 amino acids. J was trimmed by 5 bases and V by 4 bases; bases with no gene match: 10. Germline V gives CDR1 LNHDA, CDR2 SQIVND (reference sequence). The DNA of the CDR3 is TGTGCCAGTAGTAGATCGAGGATAGCGGGGCACAATGAGCAGTTCTTC. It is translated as CASSRSRIAGHNEQFF.